Listed here are 18 T cell receptor beta chains from one sample, sequenced in a study of shared clonotypes between healthy human individuals. Assay: immunoSEQ multiplex PCR; the TCRdb copy retains only in-frame clones and omits some. Of about 490,000 clones listed, roughly 80% are singletons. The sample taken for sequencing was PBMCs. These receptors all come from a middle-aged woman in good health. Some clones in this sample may be carry-over from other donors' samples.

The CDR3 region is CASSIKAAPQDTQYF. In nucleotides, the CDR3 is TGTGCCAGTAGTATAAAGGCAGCGCCTCAGGATACGCAGTATTTT. The chain combines TRBV19 with TRBJ2-3; no clear D gene. V was pared by 2 bases and J by 6 bases, with 15 bases between. Per the germline V gene, CDR1 is LNHDA and CDR2 is SQIVND (reference sequence). The CDR3 is 15 amino acids.

The table lists this clone with a count of one. V gene TRBV4-1 combines with J gene TRBJ2-7; D is unclear. The CDR3 loop spans 14 amino acids. Trimming shortened V by 1 base and J by 10 bases, and 17 bases separated the two germline ends. Germline-derived CDR1 and CDR2 are MGHRA and YSYEKL. CDR3 bases: TGCGCCAGCAGCCAAGTACCGCTAGGTATTGGTCAGTACTTC. Translating gives CASSQVPLGIGQYF.

This clone showed up just once. The V call is TRBV7-2, the J call TRBJ2-1, with 7 bases matching TRBD2. Germline values: CDR1 SGHTA, CDR2 FQGNSA. The CDR3 has 13 amino acids. J was trimmed by 9 bases and V by 6 bases; bases with no gene match: 8. CDR3 nucleotide sequence: TGTGCCAGCAGGGGTGCGGGGGTTGGTGAGCAGTTCTTC. Encoded protein: CASRGAGVGEQFF.

The V call is TRBV7-8, the J call TRBJ1-4; 7 nucleotides align to TRBD1. Germline V CDR1 and CDR2: SGHVS, FQNEAQ. V shed 6 bases and J 4 bases; nucleotides not matched to a gene: 14. The CDR3 is made up of 17 amino acids. The CDR3 sequence is CASRETGPTLNNEKLFF. CDR3 in DNA: TGTGCCAGCAGGGAGACAGGGCCGACCCTTAATAATGAAAAACTGTTTTTT. Supplemented by reference TRBV7-8 and TRBJ1-4, the full variable domain reads GAGVSQSPRYKVAKRGQDVALRCDPISGHVSLFWYQQALGQGPEFLTYFQNEAQLDKSGLPSDRFFAERPEGSVSTLKIQRTQQEDSAVYLCASRETGPTLNNEKLFFGSGTQLSVL.

About this clone itself: A far larger clone is one base from this, pointing to a likely read error. This sample also contains other DNA sequences that code for the same CDR3. The chain links TRBV15 to TRBJ2-7; 9 bases fit TRBD2. Per germline, CDR1 LNHNV and CDR2 YYDKDF (reference sequence). Trimming removed 1 base from V and 0 bases from J; junction bases left unmatched: 13. The CDR3 consists of 19 residues. The CDR3 protein is CATSRAPTSGPIRSYEQYF. The CDR3 DNA sequence: TGTGCCACCAGCAGAGCCCCTACTAGCGGGCCTATCCGCTCCTACGAGCAGTACTTC. Full variable domain (missing parts from reference TRBV15 and TRBJ2-7): DAMVIQNPRYQVTQFGKPVTLSCSQTLNHNVMYWYQQKSSQAPKLLFHYYDKDFNNEADTPDNFQSRRPNTSFCFLDIRSPGLGDTAMYLCATSRAPTSGPIRSYEQYFGPGTRLTVT.

This chain uses TRBV28 with TRBJ2-1, with TRBD1 matching 11 bases. The CDR3 has 16 amino acids. Germline values: CDR1 MDHEN, CDR2 SYDVKM. J gave up 9 bases and V 4 bases, and 11 bases lay outside the gene matches. The CDR3 spells CASSSFGTGGKGEQFF. CDR3 nucleotides: TGTGCCAGCAGTTCATTCGGGACAGGGGGAAAGGGTGAGCAGTTCTTC.

V is TRBV27 and J is TRBJ1-1; TRBD1 matches 8 bases. Germline-derived CDR1 and CDR2 are MNHEY and SMNVEV (reference sequence). CDR3 size: 14 residues. V shed 7 bases and J 6 bases; nucleotides not matched to a gene: 10. Written as DNA, the CDR3 is TGTGCCAGCACCTCTCCAGGGGGCGCGTCTGAAGCTTTCTTT. This encodes CASTSPGGASEAFF.

The chain links TRBV7-3 to TRBJ2-6; D is uncertain. V lost 2 bases to trimming and J lost 0 bases, with 11 bases between them. The CDR3 loop spans 17 amino acids. Germline V gives CDR1 SGHTA, CDR2 FQGTGA. In nucleotides, the CDR3 is TGTGCCAGCAGCTTATTTAGCCGGCGCTCTGGGGCCAACGTCCTGACTTTC. Its protein is CASSLFSRRSGANVLTF.

In the case of this clone: Other DNA sequences in the same sample also yield this CDR3. This sequence joins TRBV7-3 and TRBJ2-2; 8 bases agree with TRBD2. Germline loops: CDR1 SGHTA, CDR2 FQGTGA. This CDR3 spans 15 amino acids. The V and J ends lost 5 bases and 0 bases, in that order; junction bases with no gene match: 2. Written as DNA, the CDR3 is TGTGCCAGCAGCCTGGGACTAGCGAACACCGGGGAGCTGTTTTTT. Amino acids: CASSLGLANTGELFF. Complete variable domain (other parts from reference TRBV7-3 and TRBJ2-2): GAGVSQTPSNKVTEKGKYVELRCDPISGHTALYWYRQSLGQGPEFLIYFQGTGAADDSGLPNDRFFAVRPEGSVSTLKIQRTERGDSAVYLCASSLGLANTGELFFGEGSRLTVL.

This clone was counted a few times. Possible read error: a much larger clone is one base away. The same CDR3 arises from other DNA sequences in this sample as well. V usage is TRBV18 and J usage is TRBJ1-5; D unclear. Trimming removed 3 bases from V and 0 bases from J, with 6 bases in between. This CDR3 has 14 amino acids. The germline gives CDR1 KGHSH, CDR2 LQKENI. CDR3 region: CASSPGNSNQPQHF. CDR3 coding DNA: TGTGCCAGCTCACCGGGGAATAGCAATCAGCCCCAGCATTTT.

The genes are TRBV30 and TRBJ2-7, with 7 positions matching TRBD2. Per germline, CDR1 GTSNPN and CDR2 SVGIG (reference sequence). The CDR3 has 12 residues. Trimming cost V 2 bases and J 4 bases; bases outside gene matches: 2. The DNA for the CDR3 is TGTGCCTGGAGTAGGGAGGGGTACGAGCAGTACTTC. Its protein is CAWSREGYEQYF.

V usage is TRBV28 and J usage is TRBJ1-1; D is ambiguous. V was cut by 0 bases and J by 1 base, with 9 bases left in between. Germline V gene data show CDR1 as MDHEN and CDR2 as SYDVKM. The CDR3 is 15 amino acids. The CDR3 region is CASSLWAKSNTEAFF. The DNA of the CDR3 is TGTGCCAGCAGTTTATGGGCGAAATCGAACACTGAAGCTTTCTTT.

This chain joins TRBV5-1 and TRBJ2-5; D possibly uses TRBD1 or TRBD2 (5 bases each). Trimming shortened V by 0 bases and J by 5 bases, and 14 bases separated the two germline ends. Germline V gene lookup returns CDR1 SGHRS and CDR2 YFSETQ. The CDR3 is made up of 15 amino acids. The CDR3 loop is CASSLVLGTGETQYF. The CDR3 nucleotides read TGCGCCAGCAGCTTGGTGCTGGGGACGGGTGAGACCCAGTACTTC.

The chain is built from TRBV10-3 and TRBJ2-2, with 11 bases lining up with TRBD2. Per the germline V gene, CDR1 is ENHRY and CDR2 is SYGVKD. The CDR3 runs 16 residues. V lost 6 bases and J lost 6; bases outside the gene matches: 9. CDR3 protein: CAISGLAGGLAGELFF. CDR3 coding DNA: TGTGCCATCAGCGGCTTAGCGGGAGGGCTCGCCGGGGAGCTGTTTTTT.

The chain uses TRBV28 and TRBJ2-7; 8 nucleotides match TRBD2. The CDR3 covers 16 residues. The germline CDR1 and CDR2 sequences are MDHEN and SYDVKM. V was clipped by 8 bases and J by 3 bases; unmatched bases: 15. CDR3: CASPPTGTSFYYEQYF. The CDR3 DNA reads TGTGCCAGCCCTCCGACCGGGACTAGTTTCTACTACGAGCAGTACTTC.

The CDR3 DNA is TGTGCCAGCAGAAAACAGGGTAATCAGCCCCAGCATTTT. Its translation is CASRKQGNQPQHF. This chain links TRBV28 with TRBJ1-5; D perhaps matches TRBD1 (6 bases). In germline, CDR1 is MDHEN, CDR2 SYDVKM. The CDR3 sequence is 13 residues long. With 6 bases removed from V and 4 bases from J, the gap between germline ends came to 10 bases. Full variable domain (rest looked up from reference TRBV28 and TRBJ1-5): DVKVTQSSRYLVKRTGEKVFLECVQDMDHENMFWYRQDPGLGLRLIYFSYDVKMKEKGDIPEGYSVSREKKERFSLILESASTNQTSMYLCASRKQGNQPQHFGDGTRLSIL.

The J gene is TRBJ1-2, the V gene TRBV28, with D perhaps TRBD1 (5 bases). Germline V gives CDR1 MDHEN, CDR2 SYDVKM. Trimming cost V 2 bases and J 0 bases, with 13 bases left between them. This CDR3 is built from 16 residues. CDR3 coding DNA: TGTGCCAGCAGTTTAAGCAGACAGCACGCTAACTATGGCTACACCTTC. Its protein product is CASSLSRQHANYGYTF.

A few counts support this clone. A far larger clone differs by one base, so this is likely a read error. V usage is TRBV30 and J usage is TRBJ1-2, with D unclear. The CDR3 length is 13 residues. Germline CDR1 reads GTSNPN; CDR2 reads SVGIG (reference sequence). The CDR3 nucleotides read TGTGCCTGGATTGGGAGTCCTAACTATGGCCACACCTTC. It encodes CAWIGSPNYGHTF.